Presented here are 18 T cell receptor beta chains from one specimen sequenced in a study of shared clonotypes between healthy human individuals. Produced via immunoSEQ multiplex PCR; TCRdb's table is partial and in-frame only. The sample contains around 1.9 million clones, just over 90% of which appear only once. CD45RO-negative cells were positively selected for CCR7, leaving out terminally differentiated effector memory CD45RA+ cells. The sample taken for sequencing was naive CD8+ T cells from PBMCs. Receptors originate from a man aged 18 to 29 in good health. Some clones in this sample may be carry-over from other donors' samples.

The chain carries TRBV29-1 and TRBJ2-1, with 11 bases matching TRBD2. With 2 bases clipped from V and 2 bases from J, the junction kept 5 bases outside the gene matches. Per the germline V gene, CDR1 is SQVTM and CDR2 is ANQGSEA. The CDR3 is 16 amino acids. The CDR3 spells CSVEKLSGRAYNEQFF. DNA of the CDR3: TGCAGCGTTGAAAAACTTAGCGGGAGGGCCTACAATGAGCAGTTCTTC.

In regard to this clone: In the same sample, other DNA sequences code for this CDR3. The DNA for the CDR3 is TGCGCCAGCAGCTTGACAGGGGGATCCTACAATGAGCAGTTCTTC. As protein: CASSLTGGSYNEQFF. This chain links TRBV5-1 with TRBJ2-1; TRBD1 aligns across 8 bases. After removal of 1 base from V and 1 base from J, the junction contained 1 base not matched to a gene. The length of the CDR3 is 15 residues. Germline V gene data show CDR1 as SGHRS and CDR2 as YFSETQ.

This sequence joins TRBV7-8 and TRBJ2-7; 11 bases line up with TRBD1. V shed 5 bases and J 4 bases; nucleotides not matched to a gene: 10. The germline V gene encodes CDR1 SGHVS and CDR2 FQNEAQ. This CDR3 spans 16 amino acids. The CDR3 region has the DNA TGTGCCAGCAGCCCGACGCCCGGGACAGGGGGTTACGAGCAGTACTTC. Translation gives CASSPTPGTGGYEQYF.

V gene TRBV28 combines with J gene TRBJ2-1, with D maybe TRBD1 (5 bases). CDR3 length: 11 residues. Deletions cut 5 bases from V and 7 bases from J, with 6 bases between. The V gene's germline CDR1 is MDHEN and CDR2 SYDVKM. CDR3 coding DNA: TGTGCCAGCAGTAAGGGGAATGAGCAGTTCTTC. Translating it yields CASSKGNEQFF.

V usage is TRBV7-9 and J usage is TRBJ2-7; 12 nucleotides line up with TRBD2. Germline CDR1 and CDR2: SEHNR and FQNEAQ (reference sequence). This CDR3 region has 16 residues. The junction had 8 bases not matched to a gene; V was cut back by 1 base and J by 7 bases. The CDR3 region has the DNA TGTGCCAGCAGCTTAGAACGACTAGCGGGAGTGCGGGAGCAGTACTTC. It specifies CASSLERLAGVREQYF.

V usage is TRBV4-3 and J usage is TRBJ2-2; D call uncertain. From germline, CDR1 is LGHNA and CDR2 YSLEER. This CDR3 contains 14 residues. Between the trimmed V and J ends, which lost 2 bases and 2 bases, there was a span of 6 bases. In nucleotides, the CDR3 is TGCGCCAGCAGCCAATGGCTTAACACCGGGGAGCTGTTTTTT. This codes for CASSQWLNTGELFF.

The chain is built from TRBV9 and TRBJ2-7; D is ambiguous. The CDR3 runs to 14 residues. Germline V gene data show CDR1 as SGDLS and CDR2 as YYNGEE. The V end was cut by 3 bases, the J end by 0 bases, with 10 bases between. The CDR3 bases are TGTGCCAGCAGCGCCTTCGGAAGCTCCTACGAGCAGTACTTC. Its protein is CASSAFGSSYEQYF.

The rearrangement uses TRBV4-3 and TRBJ2-3; a possible D gene is TRBD2 (6 bases). This CDR3 region has 16 residues. The V gene's germline CDR1 is LGHNA and CDR2 YSLEER. V lost 0 bases and J 6 bases, leaving 16 bases between the germline ends. In nucleotides, the CDR3 is TGCGCCAGCAGCCAAGAAGTAAGCGGGCTAGCGGATACGCAGTATTTT. Translating it yields CASSQEVSGLADTQYF.

This clone was recorded once. V gene TRBV7-9 combines with J gene TRBJ2-2; D is unclear. Germline-derived CDR1 and CDR2 are SEHNR and FQNEAQ (reference sequence). The CDR3 extends over 15 amino acids. V was pared by 2 bases and J by 4 bases, with 11 bases between. The CDR3: CASSLWSPGTGELFF. CDR3 in DNA: TGTGCCAGCAGCTTATGGTCGCCGGGCACCGGGGAGCTGTTTTTT. The entire variable domain, with the rest obtained from reference TRBV7-9 and TRBJ2-2, is as follows: DTGVSQNPRHKITKRGQNVTFRCDPISEHNRLYWYRQTLGQGPEFLTYFQNEAQLEKSRLLSDRFSAERPKGSFSTLEIQRTEQGDSAMYLCASSLWSPGTGELFFGEGSRLTVL.

V usage is TRBV4-3 and J usage is TRBJ2-5; 12 bases fit TRBD2. The J call may be in error: the DNA end matches TRBJ2-7 better. Germline lookup yields CDR1 LGHNA and CDR2 YSLEER. The CDR3 runs 16 residues. The CDR3 spells CASSQDWTSGIHEQYF. CDR3 DNA sequence: TGCGCCAGCAGCCAAGATTGGACTAGCGGGATCCACGAGCAGTACTTC.

The chain is built from TRBV7-8 and TRBJ2-1, with 10 bases lining up with TRBD2. Germline V gene sequence: CDR1 SGHVS, CDR2 FQNEAQ. The CDR3 consists of 16 residues. The V and J ends lost 5 bases and 2 bases, in that order; junction bases with no gene match: 6. CDR3 protein: CASSHTLAGTYNEQFF. The CDR3 nucleotides are TGTGCCAGCAGCCATACACTAGCGGGAACCTACAATGAGCAGTTCTTC.

The chain is built from TRBV11-3 and TRBJ2-7; the match to TRBD1 covers 8 bases. The germline V gene has CDR1 SGHNT and CDR2 YENEEA. This CDR3 region has 15 residues. J was trimmed by 0 bases and V by 5 bases; bases with no gene match: 6. The CDR3 sequence is CASSPRQGSSYEQYF. The CDR3 DNA reads as TGTGCCAGCAGCCCTAGACAGGGGAGCTCCTACGAGCAGTACTTC. The full variable domain, its missing parts supplied by reference TRBV11-3 and TRBJ2-7, is EAGVVQSPRYKIIEKKQPVAFWCNPISGHNTLYWYLQNLGQGPELLIRYENEEAVDDSQLPKDRFSAERLKGVDSTLKIQPAELGDSAVYLCASSPRQGSSYEQYFGPGTRLTVT.

CDR3 nucleotide sequence: TGTGCCAGCAGCTTAGCGGGGGAGAATCAGCCCCAGCATTTT. The encoded protein is CASSLAGENQPQHF. The genes are TRBV7-9 and TRBJ1-5; a weak D match, TRBD1 (5 bases). This CDR3 region has 14 residues. Per the germline V gene, CDR1 is SEHNR and CDR2 is FQNEAQ (reference sequence). Trimming stripped 0 bases from V and 4 bases from J, with 7 bases between.

This chain connects TRBV6-6 to TRBJ2-3; the D gene could be TRBD1 or TRBD2 (5 bases each). This CDR3 spans 15 amino acids. V lost 5 bases and J 1 base, leaving 13 bases between the germline ends. CDR1 and CDR2 (germline): MNHNY, SVGAGI (reference sequence). In DNA, the CDR3 is TGTGCCAGCAGTATTGTGAGGGGCGGCACAGATACGCAGTATTTT. The encoded protein is CASSIVRGGTDTQYF.

This clone appeared once. The chain joins TRBV11-3 to TRBJ1-1; possible D gene TRBD1, 5 bases. With 1 base removed from V and 8 bases from J, the gap between germline ends came to 14 bases. There are 14 residues in the CDR3. CDR1 is SGHNT and CDR2 is YENEEA in the germline V gene. The CDR3 loop is CASSLVEGAGEAFF. For the CDR3, the DNA is TGTGCCAGCAGCTTAGTGGAAGGGGCAGGGGAAGCTTTCTTT.

The chain is built from TRBV7-9 and TRBJ2-7; 9 bases are shared with TRBD2. This CDR3 comprises 17 residues. Germline-derived CDR1 and CDR2 are SEHNR and FQNEAQ (reference sequence). V shed 4 bases and J 7 bases; nucleotides not matched to a gene: 17. CDR3 protein: CASSSIVRLAEPGEQYF. In DNA, the CDR3 is TGTGCCAGCAGCTCGATAGTCCGACTAGCGGAGCCGGGGGAGCAGTACTTC. Using reference TRBV7-9 and TRBJ2-7 for the parts outside the CDR3, the full variable domain is DTGVSQNPRHKITKRGQNVTFRCDPISEHNRLYWYRQTLGQGPEFLTYFQNEAQLEKSRLLSDRFSAERPKGSFSTLEIQRTEQGDSAMYLCASSSIVRLAEPGEQYFGPGTRLTVT.

J is TRBJ2-7 and V is TRBV27; 9 nucleotides align to TRBD1. Germline loops: CDR1 MNHEY, CDR2 SMNVEV (reference sequence). The ends lost 8 bases at V and 3 bases at J; junction bases unmatched: 8. This CDR3 has 14 residues. The CDR3 coding sequence is TGTGCCAGCCGACCGGGACAGGGATTCTACGAGCAGTACTTC. Protein sequence: CASRPGQGFYEQYF.

The V call is TRBV11-2, the J call TRBJ1-1; 7 bases are shared with TRBD1. CDR1 SGHAT and CDR2 FQNNGV come from the germline V gene. J lost 5 bases, V lost 5 bases, and 8 bases had no gene match. The CDR3 spans 14 residues. CDR3 coding DNA: TGTGCCAGCAGCCCATGGACAGGAAGTACTGAAGCTTTCTTT. This encodes CASSPWTGSTEAFF.